A single sample gave rise to the 14 T cell receptor beta chains below, sequenced in a study of PD-L1 blockade in urothelial cancer. Some clones are missing from TCRdb's copy, which holds only in-frame ones; the method was immunoSEQ multiplex PCR. Among 85,000 to 90,000 clones listed, 89% were seen once. Time point specified: pretreatment peripheral blood. Sequenced material: PBMCs, taken around atezolizumab (anti-PD-L1) treatment. These receptors all stem from a woman of 80 years or more with urothelial cancer.

The CDR3 protein is CASSPSSGSRGNEQFF. The CDR3 nucleotides read TGTGCCAGCTCACCTTCTAGCGGGAGTAGAGGCAATGAGCAGTTCTTC. The rearrangement joins TRBV18 to TRBJ2-1; TRBD2 matches 10 bases. V lost 3 bases to trimming and J lost 6 bases; unmatched junction nucleotides: 8. There are 16 residues in the CDR3. CDR1 is KGHSH and CDR2 is LQKENI in the germline V gene.

About this clone itself: Other DNA variants within this sample encode the same CDR3. The chain links TRBV18 to TRBJ1-1; 7 bases are a match to TRBD1. The length of the CDR3 is 14 residues. Germline CDR1 reads KGHSH; CDR2 reads LQKENI. Trimming at V came to 3 bases and at J to 0 bases, leaving 1 base not matched to a gene. This CDR3 is CASSPQGVNTEAFF. The CDR3 bases are TGTGCCAGCTCACCCCAGGGGGTGAACACTGAAGCTTTCTTT.

The sample holds a few counts of this clone. The rearrangement joins TRBV2 to TRBJ2-7; 10 nucleotides line up with TRBD2. Germline CDR1 and CDR2: SNHLY and FYNNEI. The CDR3 is made up of 14 amino acids. J was trimmed by 0 bases and V by 7 bases; bases with no gene match: 3. The CDR3 DNA is TGTGCCAGCAAAACTAGCGGGACCTCCTACGAGCAGTACTTC. Residues: CASKTSGTSYEQYF.

V usage is TRBV18 and J usage is TRBJ2-2; a weak D match, TRBD1 (6 bases). Germline-derived CDR1 and CDR2 are KGHSH and LQKENI. V shed 4 bases and J shed 2 bases, with 14 bases lying between them. This CDR3 comprises 16 residues. CDR3 residues: CASSRRQATNTGELFF. The CDR3, as DNA: TGTGCCAGCTCACGCCGACAGGCGACAAACACCGGGGAGCTGTTTTTT.

This sequence joins TRBV5-1 and TRBJ2-7; TRBD1 matches at 11 bases. Germline lookup yields CDR1 SGHRS and CDR2 YFSETQ. The CDR3 is made up of 16 amino acids. V shed 0 bases and J 4 bases; nucleotides not matched to a gene: 6. CDR3 amino acids: CASSLDGQGAFYEQYF. As DNA, the CDR3 is TGCGCCAGCAGCTTGGATGGACAGGGGGCCTTTTACGAGCAGTACTTC.

The rearrangement joins TRBV5-1 to TRBJ2-1; 12 positions match TRBD2. CDR3 length: 15 amino acids. The J segment lost 9 bases and the V segment lost 6 bases, leaving 10 bases of the junction unmatched. Per germline, CDR1 SGHRS and CDR2 YFSETQ. The CDR3, as DNA: TGCGCCAGCACCCCACTAGCGGGAGGCTATGGTGAGCAGTTCTTC. Protein: CASTPLAGGYGEQFF.

This chain uses TRBV6-1 with TRBJ1-4; 9 bases fit TRBD1. The CDR3 spans 15 residues. Trimming cost V 6 bases and J 4 bases; bases outside gene matches: 6. Germline assignment: CDR1 MNHNS and CDR2 SASEGT. CDR3 region: CASRDPGQGNEKLFF. The CDR3 region has the DNA TGTGCCAGCAGGGATCCGGGACAGGGTAATGAAAAACTGTTTTTT.

Only a few counts were recorded for this clone. The chain couples TRBV5-6 to TRBJ2-1, with a possible D match to TRBD1 (6 bases). Germline CDR1 is SGHDT and CDR2 is YYEEEE. The CDR3 is 14 residues long. The V end was cut by 0 bases, the J end by 13 bases, with 17 bases between. CDR3 protein: CASSLGFRGVIQFF. CDR3 DNA: TGTGCCAGCAGCTTGGGGTTCAGGGGCGTAATACAGTTCTTC.

The V gene is TRBV4-2, the J gene TRBJ1-1, with D tentatively TRBD1 (6 bases). This CDR3 contains 15 residues. V gave up 4 bases and J gave up 4 bases, with 16 bases separating them. The germline V gene encodes CDR1 LGHNA and CDR2 YNFKEQ. The CDR3 DNA reads TGTGCCAGCAGCCCCGGGGGGGGCGGTGGCACTGAAGCTTTCTTT. It codes for CASSPGGGGGTEAFF.

This clone was counted once. This sequence joins TRBV30 and TRBJ1-1, with TRBD1 matching over 7 bases. The CDR3 is 11 amino acids. Germline V CDR1 and CDR2: GTSNPN, SVGIG (reference sequence). The V gene end was trimmed by 8 bases and the J gene end by 0 bases; junction bases not matched to a gene: 0. CDR3 sequence reads: CAGTVNTEAFF. In DNA form, the CDR3 reads TGTGCCGGGACAGTGAACACTGAAGCTTTCTTT.

The V call is TRBV19, the J call TRBJ2-7; TRBD1 matches at 9 bases. This CDR3 spans 13 amino acids. With 7 bases clipped from V and 2 bases from J, the junction kept 3 bases outside the gene matches. Germline loops: CDR1 LNHDA, CDR2 SQIVND (reference sequence). Here the CDR3 DNA reads TGTGCCAGTACCGGGACAGGGACCTACGAGCAGTACTTC. Its protein product is CASTGTGTYEQYF.

This chain links TRBV27 with TRBJ1-1; 8 bases match TRBD1. CDR1 and CDR2 (germline): MNHEY, SMNVEV (reference sequence). The CDR3 has 13 residues. Losses at the gene ends were 3 bases for V and 8 bases for J; bases not matched to a gene: 5. The CDR3 region is CASSFRGDREAFF. CDR3 nucleotides: TGTGCCAGCAGTTTTCGGGGGGACAGGGAAGCTTTCTTT.

The chain couples TRBV10-2 to TRBJ1-2; D is uncertain. The germline gives CDR1 WSHSY, CDR2 SAAADI. V lost 5 bases and J 8 bases, leaving 9 bases between the germline ends. The length of the CDR3 is 11 residues. CDR3 region: CASSFDKGYTF. The CDR3 DNA reads as TGCGCCAGCAGTTTTGACAAGGGCTACACCTTC.

The V gene is TRBV28, the J gene TRBJ1-1, with 8 bases that match TRBD1. Germline V gene lookup returns CDR1 MDHEN and CDR2 SYDVKM. Trimming took 5 bases from V and 4 from J; bases not matched to a gene: 6. The CDR3 consists of 14 residues. In DNA, the CDR3 is TGTGCCAGCAGTCTACCCAGGGGGCCCACTGAAGCTTTCTTT. Its protein is CASSLPRGPTEAFF.